The 24 T cell receptor beta chains below were found in one sample sequenced in a study of T cell changes during pregnancy in multiple sclerosis (dated by TCRdb to the late 2010s). The protocol used for the library was the immunoSEQ multiplex PCR assay. TCRdb re-hosts the immuneACCESS table, in-frame sequences only. Its copies lack some clones; in the studies checked, an unresolved V gene accounts for under half of them, and the cause for the rest is not known. The sample profile shows approximately 88,000 clones; 90% to 95% of them were found once. The ten largest clones capture around 1.1% of the sample. Sequencing used peripheral blood, obtained in the second trimester of pregnancy. All receptors derive from a female donor with multiple sclerosis, enrolled in a pregnancy study.

The chain uses TRBV4-2 and TRBJ2-3, with TRBD2 matching 10 bases. Unmatched junction bases numbered 13, after V lost 0 bases and J lost 1 base. Germline-derived CDR1 and CDR2 are LGHNA and YNFKEQ. CDR3 length: 20 amino acids. The CDR3 spells CASSQDLSGRAFLGTDTQYF. The CDR3 DNA reads TGTGCCAGCAGCCAAGATTTAAGCGGGAGGGCTTTCCTTGGCACAGATACGCAGTATTTT.

The chain combines TRBV7-7 with TRBJ2-7, with D possibly matching TRBD1 (5 bases). The CDR3 is 13 residues long. Germline CDR1 reads SSHAT; CDR2 reads FNYEAQ (reference sequence). V lost 3 bases to trimming and J lost 3 bases, with 9 bases between them. CDR3 residues: CASSFDRDYEQYF. CDR3 nucleotide sequence: TGTGCCAGCAGCTTCGACAGAGACTACGAGCAGTACTTC.

This rearrangement joins TRBV30 to TRBJ1-1; D call uncertain. CDR1 GTSNPN and CDR2 SVGIG come from the germline V gene (reference sequence). The CDR3 has 12 residues. The V and J ends lost 4 bases and 4 bases respectively, with 10 bases between them. The chain's CDR3 is CAWKRAGTEAFF. In DNA form, the CDR3 reads TGTGCCTGGAAGAGGGCGGGCACTGAAGCTTTCTTT. Full variable domain (outside the CDR3, taken from reference TRBV30 and TRBJ1-1): SQTIHQWPATLVQPVGSPLSLECTVEGTSNPNLYWYRQAAGRGLQLLFYSVGIGQISSEVPQNLSASRPQDRQFILSSKKLLLSDSGFYLCAWKRAGTEAFFGQGTRLTVV.

The rearrangement joins TRBV10-1 to TRBJ2-3, with D possibly matching TRBD2 (5 bases). The V end lost 7 bases, the J end lost 3 bases, and 17 bases lay between the germline ends. The CDR3 is 15 amino acids. CDR1 and CDR2 (germline): WNHNN, SYGVQD (reference sequence). CDR3 sequence reads: CASTDSGSVTDTQYF. The CDR3 DNA reads as TGCGCCAGCACCGACTCGGGATCCGTAACAGATACGCAGTATTTT.

This clone was seen once. This CDR3 reads CASSLGGAANTEAFF. The CDR3 DNA sequence: TGTGCCAGCAGCTTGGGCGGGGCGGCGAACACTGAAGCTTTCTTT. V usage is TRBV11-3 and J usage is TRBJ1-1; weak D call: TRBD1 (5 bases). CDR1 SGHNT and CDR2 YENEEA come from the germline V gene. The CDR3 contains 15 residues. Trimming took 3 bases from V and 1 from J, leaving 12 bases between them.

The genes are TRBV9 and TRBJ1-3; 7 positions agree with TRBD1. The germline V gene encodes CDR1 SGDLS and CDR2 YYNGEE. The CDR3 totals 16 residues. Trimming removed 3 bases from V and 0 bases from J; junction bases left unmatched: 6. CDR3 protein: CASSALTGSSGNTIYF. The CDR3 region has the DNA TGTGCCAGCAGCGCCCTGACAGGGAGCTCTGGAAACACCATATATTTT.

The chain employs TRBV7-9 and TRBJ1-1, with 7 bases that match TRBD1. V dropped 4 bases and J dropped 0; count of bases not matched to a gene: 5. In germline, CDR1 is SEHNR, CDR2 FQNEAQ (reference sequence). The CDR3 runs to 15 residues. CDR3 coding DNA: TGTGCCAGCAGCTCCCTGACAGGGTTGAACACTGAAGCTTTCTTT. Its translation: CASSSLTGLNTEAFF.

The V call is TRBV10-3, the J call TRBJ2-2, with unresolved D. Trimming removed 5 bases at V and 2 bases at J, with 9 bases between. The CDR3 totals 14 residues. CDR1 ENHRY and CDR2 SYGVKD come from the germline V gene. The CDR3 here is CAISSVPNTGELFF. As DNA, the CDR3 is TGTGCCATCAGTTCCGTCCCTAACACCGGGGAGCTGTTTTTT.

V usage is TRBV28 and J usage is TRBJ1-1, with unresolved D. Germline CDR1 MDHEN, CDR2 SYDVKM. This CDR3 comprises 15 residues. Trimming shortened V by 5 bases and J by 0 bases, and 13 bases separated the two germline ends. The CDR3 spells CASSHPGLLNTEAFF. The CDR3 DNA reads TGTGCCAGCAGTCATCCCGGACTGTTGAACACTGAAGCTTTCTTT.

This clone was recorded a few times. In DNA, the CDR3 is TGTGCCAGCAGCAAAGCGGGACCTACCTACGAGCAGTACTTC. This codes for CASSKAGPTYEQYF. The chain has TRBV7-2 and TRBJ2-7; 7 nucleotides align to TRBD2. CDR1 and CDR2 (germline): SGHTA, FQGNSA. CDR3 length equals 14 residues. Unmatched junction bases numbered 6, after V lost 5 bases and J lost 2 bases.

This clone came up once. The V call is TRBV28, the J call TRBJ1-4; D uncertain. Trimming shortened V by 1 base and J by 10 bases, and 10 bases separated the two germline ends. The V gene's germline CDR1 is MDHEN and CDR2 SYDVKM. The CDR3 length is 13 residues. The chain's CDR3 is CASSLSLSGKLFF. CDR3 DNA: TGTGCCAGCAGTTTATCCTTGAGTGGAAAACTGTTTTTT.

The chain employs TRBV5-6 and TRBJ1-5, with a tentative D call TRBD1 (5 bases). V shed 1 base and J shed 6 bases, with 11 bases lying between them. From germline, CDR1 is SGHDT and CDR2 YYEEEE. The CDR3 totals 14 residues. CDR3 sequence reads: CASSLQGIIQPQHF. Here the CDR3 DNA reads TGTGCCAGCAGCTTGCAGGGTATCATTCAGCCCCAGCATTTT.

The J gene is TRBJ1-1, the V gene TRBV18, with D maybe TRBD1 (5 bases). The germline gives CDR1 KGHSH, CDR2 LQKENI. The CDR3 is made up of 15 amino acids. The V end lost 3 bases, the J end lost 1 base, and 12 bases lay between the germline ends. The CDR3 bases are TGTGCCAGCTCACCGGTTAGACAGCAGAACACTGAAGCTTTCTTT. It codes for CASSPVRQQNTEAFF.

The rearrangement links TRBV27 to TRBJ2-7; the D is unclear. The germline V and J ends were trimmed by 3 bases and 0 bases, with 6 bases remaining between them. The germline V gene encodes CDR1 MNHEY and CDR2 SMNVEV (reference sequence). This CDR3 has 13 residues. The CDR3 is CASSFDISYEQYF. CDR3 DNA sequence: TGTGCCAGCAGTTTCGACATCTCCTACGAGCAGTACTTC.

V gene TRBV28 combines with J gene TRBJ2-7, with D possibly matching TRBD2 (6 bases). Looked up from germline, CDR1 is MDHEN and CDR2 is SYDVKM. Trimming left V 1 base short and J 3 bases short, with 13 bases between. The CDR3 runs 15 residues. The CDR3 is CASSLSRRVGYEQYF. Written as DNA, the CDR3 is TGTGCCAGCAGTTTATCGCGGAGGGTCGGCTACGAGCAGTACTTC.

This clone occurred once. This chain connects TRBV6-6 to TRBJ1-4; 8 nucleotides align to TRBD1. This CDR3 has 15 amino acids. The germline gives CDR1 MNHNY, CDR2 SVGAGI (reference sequence). V shed 6 bases, J shed 2 bases, and the junction held 5 bases outside the gene matches. The CDR3 DNA follows: TGTGCCAGCAGCCACAGGGGGACTACTAATGAAAAACTGTTTTTT. Translating gives CASSHRGTTNEKLFF.

J is TRBJ1-1 and V is TRBV29-1; weak D call: TRBD1 (5 bases). The germline gives CDR1 SQVTM, CDR2 ANQGSEA. V lost 7 bases to trimming and J lost 1 base, with 22 bases between them. The CDR3 spans 16 residues. The CDR3 reads CSAGTPRGQWNTEAFF. The CDR3 nucleotides are TGCAGCGCTGGCACGCCTCGCGGACAATGGAACACTGAAGCTTTCTTT.

V usage is TRBV11-2 and J usage is TRBJ2-5; 12 bases align to TRBD1. CDR1 is SGHAT and CDR2 is FQNNGV in the germline V gene. The junction had 5 bases not matched to a gene; V was cut back by 1 base and J by 5 bases. This CDR3 has 16 residues. The CDR3 region is CASSLGGTGGAETQYF. CDR3 nucleotides: TGTGCCAGCAGCTTAGGCGGGACAGGGGGCGCGGAGACCCAGTACTTC. Drawing the rest from reference TRBV11-2 and TRBJ2-5, the complete variable domain is EAGVAQSPRYKIIEKRQSVAFWCNPISGHATLYWYQQILGQGPKLLIQFQNNGVVDDSQLPKDRFSAERLKGVDSTLKIQPAKLEDSAVYLCASSLGGTGGAETQYFGPGTRLLVL.

The chain couples TRBV5-1 to TRBJ2-5, with TRBD1 matching over 11 bases. Trimming took 5 bases from V and 4 from J; bases not matched to a gene: 7. Germline assignment: CDR1 SGHRS and CDR2 YFSETQ. This CDR3 region has 15 residues. The CDR3 nucleotides are TGCGCCAGCAGACTTTGGGGACAGGGGGGAGAGACCCAGTACTTC. Amino acids: CASRLWGQGGETQYF.

The chain joins TRBV2 to TRBJ2-1; 15 bases are shared with TRBD2. J lost 7 bases, V lost 6 bases, and 1 base had no gene match. CDR1 is SNHLY and CDR2 is FYNNEI in the germline V gene. The CDR3 has 14 amino acids. CDR3 DNA: TGTGCCAGCAGCGGACTAGCGGGAGGGAATGAGCAGTTCTTC. The encoded protein is CASSGLAGGNEQFF.

This clone has only one observation. The V and J genes are TRBV7-9 and TRBJ2-2; D might be TRBD2 (7 bases). V lost 2 bases and J lost 0, with 10 bases in between. The CDR3 covers 16 residues. Germline V CDR1 and CDR2: SEHNR, FQNEAQ (reference sequence). The CDR3 coding sequence is TGTGCCAGCAGCTTACGGGGGGCGTCGAACACCGGGGAGCTGTTTTTT. Translating it yields CASSLRGASNTGELFF.

V is TRBV10-2 and J is TRBJ2-5; possibly TRBD2 for D (6 bases). CDR1 is WSHSY, CDR2 SAAADI, per germline. V dropped 8 bases and J dropped 6 bases, with 19 bases sitting between them. This CDR3 has 14 residues. CDR3 region: CASGRAVRGKTQYF. The CDR3 DNA reads TGCGCCAGCGGGCGGGCGGTCCGGGGGAAGACCCAGTACTTC.

The chain employs TRBV6-1 and TRBJ1-1; D is uncertain. With 3 bases removed from V and 0 bases from J, the gap between germline ends came to 14 bases. The CDR3 extends over 16 amino acids. The germline V gene has CDR1 MNHNS and CDR2 SASEGT. The CDR3 sequence is CASSDPFAGMNTEAFF. The CDR3, as DNA: TGTGCCAGCAGTGACCCGTTTGCGGGGATGAACACTGAAGCTTTCTTT.

This clone was detected once. This rearrangement joins TRBV5-1 to TRBJ2-3; 7 nucleotides line up with TRBD2. The CDR3 runs 15 residues. Germline V gene sequence: CDR1 SGHRS, CDR2 YFSETQ. With V trimmed by 0 bases and J by 4 bases, 5 bases remained unmatched. CDR3 region: CASSLGGGRPDTQYF. The CDR3 DNA reads as TGCGCCAGCAGCTTGGGGGGAGGGCGTCCAGATACGCAGTATTTT.